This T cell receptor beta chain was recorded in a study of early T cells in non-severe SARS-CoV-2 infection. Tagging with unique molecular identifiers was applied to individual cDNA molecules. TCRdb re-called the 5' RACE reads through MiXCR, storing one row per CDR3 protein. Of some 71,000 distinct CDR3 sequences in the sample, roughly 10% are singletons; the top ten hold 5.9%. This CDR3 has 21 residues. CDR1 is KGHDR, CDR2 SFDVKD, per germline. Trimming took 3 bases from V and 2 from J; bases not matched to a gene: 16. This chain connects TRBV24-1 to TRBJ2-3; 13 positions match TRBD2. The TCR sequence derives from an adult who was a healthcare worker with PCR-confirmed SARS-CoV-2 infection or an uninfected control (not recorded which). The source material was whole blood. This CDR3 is CATSDLLWDRTSGSYTDTQYF. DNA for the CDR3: TGTGCCACCAGTGATCTCCTTTGGGACAGGACTAGCGGGAGCTACACAGATACGCAGTATTTT.